The next 29 T cell receptor beta chains were all read from a single sample in a study of monozygotic twins with inflammatory bowel disease. TCRdb reanalyzed the 5' RACE reads and collapses them to one entry per CDR3 protein, without DNA. The sample table includes about 160,000 distinct CDR3 sequences. The sample taken for sequencing was blood. These receptors were collected from a human donor with ulcerative colitis or Crohn's disease, or a healthy co-twin of an affected twin (not recorded which).

This chain joins TRBV5-1 and TRBJ2-2; TCRdb returns TRBD1, unconfirmable since there is no DNA. The germline CDR1 and CDR2 sequences are SGHRS and YFSETQ. The CDR3 covers 13 residues. The CDR3 sequence: CGPGRENTGELFF.

This chain joins TRBV14 and TRBJ1-5. The CDR3 sequence is 13 residues long. Germline-derived CDR1 and CDR2 are SGHDN and FVKESK. The CDR3 sequence is CASSQLHGQPQHF. Based on the CDR3 plus reference TRBV14 and TRBJ1-5, the full variable domain is EAGVTQFPSHSVIEKGQTVTLRCDPISGHDNLYWYRRVMGKEIKFLLHFVKESKQDESGMPNNRFLAERTGGTYSTLKVQPAELEDSGVYFCASSQLHGQPQHFGDGTRLSIL.

This rearrangement joins TRBV6-1 to TRBJ2-2; the TCRdb D gene call, TRBD1, has no DNA to confirm it. This CDR3 contains 16 residues. The germline V gene has CDR1 MNHNS and CDR2 SASEGT. The CDR3 spells CASSRGTGRGTGELFF.

This chain joins TRBV12-3 or TRBV12-4 and TRBJ2-3; the TCRdb D gene call, TRBD2, has no DNA to confirm it. The CDR3 has 15 residues. The CDR3 spells CASTPLAGNTDTQYF.

The V and J genes are TRBV12-2 and TRBJ1-1. TRBV12-2 is marked as a pseudogene. This CDR3 has 14 residues. The CDR3 sequence: CASRLGLPSTEAFF.

The rearrangement joins TRBV28 to TRBJ2-2; the TCRdb call, TRBD2, lacks DNA for checking. This CDR3 is 17 amino acids long. From germline, CDR1 is MDHEN and CDR2 SYDVKM. The CDR3 here is CASSLWETSGRHGELFF. The variable domain in full, with the rest retrieved from reference TRBV28 and TRBJ2-2, is DVKVTQSSRYLVKRTGEKVFLECVQDMDHENMFWYRQDPGLGLRLIYFSYDVKMKEKGDIPEGYSVSREKKERFSLILESASTNQTSMYLCASSLWETSGRHGELFFGEGSRLTVL.

J is TRBJ2-1 and V is TRBV5-1; with no DNA, the TCRdb D assignment of TRBD2 cannot be verified. This CDR3 is built from 14 residues. CDR1 SGHRS and CDR2 YFSETQ come from the germline V gene. The chain's CDR3 is CASSLELAGNEQFF.

The V and J genes are TRBV6-2 or TRBV6-3 and TRBJ2-3; TCRdb outputs TRBD2, but without DNA this stays unchecked. The CDR3 runs 16 residues. Germline CDR1 MNHEY, CDR2 SVGEGT. CDR3 sequence reads: CASSSRTSGRPDTQYF.

The chain employs TRBV4-3 and TRBJ1-1; no DNA is available, so the TRBD1 call from TCRdb remains unchecked. The CDR3 has 19 residues. Germline V lookup: CDR1 LGHNA, CDR2 YSLEER. The CDR3 here is CASSQDLGGVYDLDTEAFF.

V and J are TRBV11-2 and TRBJ2-1; checking the TCRdb D call of TRBD1 is not possible without DNA. CDR3 length equals 16 residues. The germline V gene encodes CDR1 SGHAT and CDR2 FQNNGV. CDR3: CATTQGAGGSYNEQFF.

V is TRBV28 and J is TRBJ2-3; TCRdb's D gene call, TRBD1, goes unchecked for lack of DNA. The CDR3 length is 15 residues. CDR1 and CDR2 (germline): MDHEN, SYDVKM. This CDR3 reads CASSAVPELTDTQYF.

J is TRBJ1-5 and V is TRBV12-3 or TRBV12-4; the TCRdb call, TRBD1, lacks DNA for checking. The CDR3 consists of 14 residues. CDR3 loop: CASRLGTGNQPQHF.

The V call is TRBV12-3 or TRBV12-4, the J call TRBJ2-1. This CDR3 contains 15 residues. The CDR3 loop is CASSLKTGSYNEQFF.

The genes are TRBV5-1 and TRBJ1-1; TCRdb names TRBD1, which stays unverified in the absence of DNA. In germline, CDR1 is SGHRS, CDR2 YFSETQ. This CDR3 region has 14 residues. This chain's CDR3 is CASSLHRGDTEAFF.

The chain couples TRBV10-3 to TRBJ2-5; the D call of TRBD1 rests on TCRdb alone, since no DNA is present to check it. CDR3 size: 15 residues. Germline values: CDR1 ENHRY, CDR2 SYGVKD. CDR3 loop: CAISGYGTVQETQYF.

The rearrangement uses TRBV24-1 and TRBJ2-1; no DNA is available, so the TRBD2 call from TCRdb remains unchecked. The CDR3 has 17 residues. Germline V gene sequence: CDR1 KGHDR, CDR2 SFDVKD. The CDR3 region is CATSDLRASGNYNEQFF.

The rearrangement joins TRBV5-1 to TRBJ2-5; TCRdb calls TRBD1, which cannot be checked without DNA. The CDR3 runs to 14 residues. CDR1 and CDR2 (germline): SGHRS, YFSETQ. CDR3 residues: CASSFGTSEETQYF.

V usage is TRBV7-3 and J usage is TRBJ2-1; checking the TCRdb D call of TRBD1 is not possible without DNA. From germline, CDR1 is SGHTA and CDR2 FQGTGA. The CDR3 runs to 14 residues. CDR3 sequence: CASSLGTGLDEQFF.

This rearrangement joins TRBV5-1 to TRBJ2-5. Looked up from germline, CDR1 is SGHRS and CDR2 is YFSETQ. This CDR3 is built from 14 residues. The CDR3: CASSPPRRQETQYF. The complete variable domain, with remaining parts taken from reference TRBV5-1 and TRBJ2-5, reads KAGVTQTPRYLIKTRGQQVTLSCSPISGHRSVSWYQQTPGQGLQFLFEYFSETQRNKGNFPGRFSGRQFSNSRSEMNVSTLELGDSALYLCASSPPRRQETQYFGPGTRLLVL.

This chain connects TRBV12-3 or TRBV12-4 to TRBJ1-3; the D call of TRBD1 rests on TCRdb alone, since no DNA is present to check it. The CDR3 loop spans 14 amino acids. The CDR3 spells CASSPSTGGNTIYF.

The chain uses TRBV20-1 and TRBJ2-3; absent DNA, TCRdb's TRBD1 call cannot be checked. The CDR3 loop spans 12 amino acids. Per the germline V gene, CDR1 is DFQATT and CDR2 is SNEGSKA (reference sequence). CDR3 sequence reads: CSAPRHPDTQYF.

The genes are TRBV20-1 and TRBJ2-3; TCRdb picks TRBD1, but there is no DNA to check that call. The CDR3 totals 14 residues. CDR1 is DFQATT, CDR2 SNEGSKA, per germline (reference sequence). CDR3 sequence reads: CSAPGDLYTDTQYF.

This chain connects TRBV12-3 or TRBV12-4 to TRBJ2-1; no DNA is available, so the TRBD2 call from TCRdb remains unchecked. CDR3 length equals 15 residues. The CDR3 protein is CASTIAGDPYNEQFF.

The V call is TRBV15, the J call TRBJ2-7; TCRdb lists TRBD1, though no DNA is available to test this call. Germline lookup yields CDR1 LNHNV and CDR2 YYDKDF (reference sequence). This CDR3 region has 15 residues. The CDR3 loop is CATSREGQGFDEQYF.

The CDR3 is CASSAGTGSDGYTF. The chain uses TRBV5-1 and TRBJ1-2; TCRdb returns TRBD1, unconfirmable since there is no DNA. Germline assignment: CDR1 SGHRS and CDR2 YFSETQ. This CDR3 is built from 14 residues.

This CDR3 reads CASSKGHEIHEQYF. The chain couples TRBV6-1 to TRBJ2-7. Germline V gives CDR1 MNHNS, CDR2 SASEGT. The CDR3 spans 14 residues.

The chain employs TRBV5-1 and TRBJ2-1; TCRdb reports TRBD2, a call that lacks DNA to check it against. Germline V lookup: CDR1 SGHRS, CDR2 YFSETQ. The CDR3 is 15 residues long. The CDR3 loop is CASSLDVGLAGAQFF.

CDR3 region: CASSFGLANTGELFF. The chain employs TRBV28 and TRBJ2-2; the D call of TRBD2 rests on TCRdb alone, since no DNA is present to check it. The germline CDR1 and CDR2 sequences are MDHEN and SYDVKM. The CDR3 runs to 15 residues. Supplemented by reference TRBV28 and TRBJ2-2, the full variable domain reads DVKVTQSSRYLVKRTGEKVFLECVQDMDHENMFWYRQDPGLGLRLIYFSYDVKMKEKGDIPEGYSVSREKKERFSLILESASTNQTSMYLCASSFGLANTGELFFGEGSRLTVL.

The V gene is TRBV10-3, the J gene TRBJ1-2. The germline gives CDR1 ENHRY, CDR2 SYGVKD. The CDR3 has 13 residues. The CDR3 protein is CAIMAGIGYGYTF.